The 5 T cell receptor beta chains below were found in one sample sequenced in a study of T cells in Graves' hyperthyroidism and ophthalmopathy. Authors of the study amplified TCR beta CDR3 regions from RNA transcripts. During a first-round RT-PCR of the TCR CDR3, the HTBI primer set was used. TCRdb recomputed calls from the multiplex PCR reads with MiXCR, one row per CDR3 protein. The sample carries around 500,000 distinct CDR3 sequences, roughly 22% recorded once. The sequenced sample was blood. The receptors come from a woman aged 70 to 79 with Graves' ophthalmopathy.

This clonotype came up a few times. This chain links TRBV6-1 with TRBJ1-5; the match to TRBD1 covers 8 bases. The CDR3 spans 15 residues. The V gene's germline CDR1 is MNHNS and CDR2 SASEGT. The junction had 8 bases not matched to a gene; V was cut back by 10 bases and J by 0 bases. The CDR3 coding sequence is TGTGCCATCAGGGGGCGGCGGAATAGCAATCAGCCCCAGCATTTT. Translating it yields CAIRGRRNSNQPQHF.

The chain recombines TRBV5-1 with TRBJ1-4; D is possibly TRBD1 (6 bases). The CDR3 totals 14 residues. V gave up 6 bases and J gave up 6 bases, with 15 bases separating them. From germline, CDR1 is SGHRS and CDR2 YFSETQ. The chain's CDR3 is CASTTGHVDEKLFF. The CDR3 bases are TGCGCCAGCACCACAGGGCACGTGGATGAAAAACTGTTTTTT.

This clonotype has just a few counts. This chain uses TRBV6-1 with TRBJ2-1; TRBD1 might be the D (6 bases). Germline V gene data show CDR1 as MNHNS and CDR2 as SASEGT. The CDR3 runs to 17 residues. The V gene lost 2 bases and the J gene lost 0 bases, with 14 bases spanning the gap. DNA for the CDR3: TGTGCCAGCAGTGAACTGGGGACATCTAGCTCCTACAATGAGCAGTTCTTC. Residues: CASSELGTSSSYNEQFF.

This clonotype was counted at least ten times. The V and J genes are TRBV28 and TRBJ2-7, with TRBD2 matching over 9 bases. After removal of 3 bases from V and 5 bases from J, the junction contained 5 bases not matched to a gene. CDR1 is MDHEN and CDR2 is SYDVKM in the germline V gene. The CDR3 totals 14 residues. CDR3 amino acids: CASSFGGRADEQYF. Written as DNA, the CDR3 is TGTGCCAGCAGTTTCGGCGGGAGGGCCGACGAGCAGTACTTC.

The sample holds many counts of this clonotype. The rearrangement uses TRBV28 and TRBJ2-2, with D tentatively TRBD1 (6 bases). The CDR3 runs to 13 residues. Germline V gives CDR1 MDHEN, CDR2 SYDVKM. Trimming cost V 5 bases and J 7 bases, with 11 bases left between them. The CDR3 DNA sequence: TGTGCCAGCAGTCTACAGGGCTTCGGGGAGCTGTTTTTT. Residues: CASSLQGFGELFF.